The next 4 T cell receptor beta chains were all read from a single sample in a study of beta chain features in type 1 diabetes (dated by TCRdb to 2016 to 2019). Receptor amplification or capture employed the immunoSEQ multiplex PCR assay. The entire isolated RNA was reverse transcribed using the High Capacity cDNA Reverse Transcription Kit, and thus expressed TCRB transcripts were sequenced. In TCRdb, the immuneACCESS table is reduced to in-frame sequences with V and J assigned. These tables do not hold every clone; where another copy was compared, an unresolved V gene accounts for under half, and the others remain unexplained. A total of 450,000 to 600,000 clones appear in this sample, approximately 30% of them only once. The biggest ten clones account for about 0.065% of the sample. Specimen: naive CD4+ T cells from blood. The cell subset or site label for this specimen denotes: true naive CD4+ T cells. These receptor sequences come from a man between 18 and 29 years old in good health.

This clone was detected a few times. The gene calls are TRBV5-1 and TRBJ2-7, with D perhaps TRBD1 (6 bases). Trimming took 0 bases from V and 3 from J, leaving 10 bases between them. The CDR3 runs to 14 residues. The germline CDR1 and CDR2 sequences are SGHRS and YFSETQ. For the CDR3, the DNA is TGCGCCAGCAGCTTGGCAGGGGCATACTACGAGCAGTACTTC. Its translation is CASSLAGAYYEQYF.

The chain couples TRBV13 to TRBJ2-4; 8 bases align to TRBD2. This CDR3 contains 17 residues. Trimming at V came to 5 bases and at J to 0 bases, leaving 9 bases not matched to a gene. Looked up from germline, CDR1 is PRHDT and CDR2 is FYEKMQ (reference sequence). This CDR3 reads CASSAITSGVAKNIQYF. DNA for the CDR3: TGTGCCAGCAGCGCCATAACTAGCGGAGTAGCCAAAAACATTCAGTACTTC.

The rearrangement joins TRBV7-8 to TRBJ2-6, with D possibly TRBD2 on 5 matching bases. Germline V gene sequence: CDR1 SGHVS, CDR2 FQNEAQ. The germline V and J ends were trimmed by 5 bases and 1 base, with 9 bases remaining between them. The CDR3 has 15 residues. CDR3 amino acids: CASSPRVSGANVLTF. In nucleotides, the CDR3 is TGTGCCAGCAGCCCGAGGGTATCTGGGGCCAACGTCCTGACTTTC.

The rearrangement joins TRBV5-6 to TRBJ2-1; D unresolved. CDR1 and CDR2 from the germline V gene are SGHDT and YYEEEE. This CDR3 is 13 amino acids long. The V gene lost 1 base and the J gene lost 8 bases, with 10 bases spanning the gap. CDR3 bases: TGTGCCAGCAGCTTGCTGGGTCGCGATGAGCAGTTCTTC. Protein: CASSLLGRDEQFF.